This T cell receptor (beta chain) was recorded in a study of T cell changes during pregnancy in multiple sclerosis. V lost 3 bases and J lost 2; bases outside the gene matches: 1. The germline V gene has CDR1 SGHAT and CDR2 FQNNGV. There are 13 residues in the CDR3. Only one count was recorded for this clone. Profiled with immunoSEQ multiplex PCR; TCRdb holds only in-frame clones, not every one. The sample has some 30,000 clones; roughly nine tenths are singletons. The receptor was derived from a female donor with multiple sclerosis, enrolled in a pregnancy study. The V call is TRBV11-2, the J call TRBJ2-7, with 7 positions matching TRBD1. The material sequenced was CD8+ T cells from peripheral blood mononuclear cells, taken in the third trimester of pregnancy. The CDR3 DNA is TGTGCCAGCAGCTTGGGACAGACCTACGAGCAGTACTTC. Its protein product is CASSLGQTYEQYF.